These 18 T cell receptor beta chains were sequenced from one sample in a study of blood T cell repertoires in COVID-19. Only in-frame clones appear in the TCRdb table, and some are missing; sequencing was by immunoSEQ multiplex PCR. Altogether roughly 120,000 clones are present, around 85% being singletons, with the ten largest covering around 3.3%. The specimen sequenced was peripheral blood. These receptors originate from a woman older than 75 with COVID-19, enrolled during active disease.

J is TRBJ1-1 and V is TRBV7-6, with D maybe TRBD1 (6 bases). In germline, CDR1 is SGHVS, CDR2 FNYEAQ. The CDR3 has 16 amino acids. Trimming stripped 5 bases from V and 1 base from J, with 17 bases between. The CDR3 DNA follows: TGTGCCAGCAGCCAGGAGGCAGGGGAGACGAACACTGAAGCTTTCTTT. Translation gives CASSQEAGETNTEAFF.

The genes are TRBV4-3 and TRBJ1-1; D is ambiguous. CDR3 size: 15 residues. Germline assignment: CDR1 LGHNA and CDR2 YSLEER. V was shortened by 0 bases and J by 3 bases, with 11 bases between the two germline ends. Here the CDR3 reads CASSQEPRGYTEAFF. The CDR3 region has the DNA TGCGCCAGCAGCCAAGAGCCACGAGGTTACACTGAAGCTTTCTTT.

V is TRBV13 and J is TRBJ2-1; TRBD2 matches 13 bases. CDR3 length: 16 amino acids. Looked up from germline, CDR1 is PRHDT and CDR2 is FYEKMQ (reference sequence). J lost 4 bases, V lost 4 bases, and 4 bases had no gene match. Written as DNA, the CDR3 is TGTGCCAGCAGCTCCACACTAGCGGGAGGGTACAATGAGCAGTTCTTC. As protein: CASSSTLAGGYNEQFF.

The chain employs TRBV9 and TRBJ1-1, with D unclear. CDR3 length equals 13 residues. Per germline, CDR1 SGDLS and CDR2 YYNGEE. V was shortened by 2 bases and J by 1 base, with 6 bases between the two germline ends. This chain's CDR3 is CASSVVPNTEAFF. The CDR3 DNA reads as TGTGCCAGCAGCGTCGTCCCGAACACTGAAGCTTTCTTT.

The rearrangement uses TRBV7-9 and TRBJ1-2; 7 nucleotides match TRBD1. The CDR3 consists of 13 residues. V lost 5 bases to trimming and J lost 7 bases; unmatched junction nucleotides: 7. CDR1 is SEHNR, CDR2 FQNEAQ, per germline (reference sequence). CDR3 residues: CASSGGQSPGYTF. DNA of the CDR3: TGTGCCAGCAGCGGGGGACAGTCCCCTGGCTACACCTTC.

The genes are TRBV6-6 and TRBJ2-5; TRBD2 agrees at 7 bases. Trimming cost V 5 bases and J 4 bases; bases outside gene matches: 4. Germline CDR1 reads MNHNY; CDR2 reads SVGAGI (reference sequence). The CDR3 spans 13 residues. CDR3 coding DNA: TGTGCCAGCAGTACATTAGCGGGAGAGACCCAGTACTTC. Residues: CASSTLAGETQYF.

The chain employs TRBV5-8 and TRBJ2-1, with 7 positions matching TRBD2. Germline CDR1 and CDR2: SGHTS and YDEGEE. The J segment lost 10 bases and the V segment lost 2 bases, leaving 18 bases of the junction unmatched. This CDR3 has 17 amino acids. The DNA for the CDR3 is TGTGCCAGCAGCTTTTATGGGTCGGGAGGCTCCGGTAAGGAGCAGTTCTTC. It codes for CASSFYGSGGSGKEQFF.

The chain links TRBV27 to TRBJ2-7, with TRBD1 identical over 9 bases. V lost 5 bases to trimming and J lost 7 bases; unmatched junction nucleotides: 18. This CDR3 is 17 amino acids long. Germline V lookup: CDR1 MNHEY, CDR2 SMNVEV (reference sequence). The DNA for the CDR3 is TGTGCCAGCAGTGAATATCCGCCTCGACAGGGGGAGAGGGAGCAGTACTTC. It translates to CASSEYPPRQGEREQYF.

The chain joins TRBV6-2 or TRBV6-3 to TRBJ2-7; TRBD2 aligns across 13 bases. CDR1 and CDR2 from the germline V gene are MNHEY and SVGEGT. V trimming: 5 bases; J trimming: 3 bases; junction bases outside the gene matches: 4. The CDR3 totals 15 residues. CDR3 sequence: CASSTRTSGSYEQYF. The CDR3 DNA is TGTGCCAGCAGTACCCGGACTAGCGGGAGCTACGAGCAGTACTTC.

This clone was recorded once. The chain has TRBV6-5 and TRBJ2-2, with 8 bases fitting TRBD2. The CDR3 is made up of 14 amino acids. J lost 6 bases, V lost 7 bases, and 7 bases had no gene match. CDR1 is MNHEY, CDR2 SVGAGI, per germline. The CDR3 DNA is TGTGCCAGCATCTTAGCGGGGTCGGCCGGGGAGCTGTTTTTT. Protein: CASILAGSAGELFF.

The chain is built from TRBV18 and TRBJ1-2; D remains ambiguous. The germline gives CDR1 KGHSH, CDR2 LQKENI. The CDR3 covers 15 residues. Trimming took 6 bases from V and 2 from J, leaving 16 bases between them. Here the CDR3 reads CASSPRVQLNYGYTF. CDR3 nucleotides: TGTGCCAGCTCGCCCCGCGTCCAACTGAACTATGGCTACACCTTC.

The chain employs TRBV3-1 (or the pseudogene TRBV3-2) and TRBJ1-6; 7 bases match TRBD1. Trimming at V came to 2 bases and at J to 5 bases, leaving 9 bases not matched to a gene. Germline CDR1 reads LGHDT; CDR2 reads YNNKEL (reference sequence). This CDR3 contains 17 residues. In nucleotides, the CDR3 is TGTGCCAGCAGCCAACCAGGGACAGCGAGAAATAATTCACCCCTCCACTTT. Translated, it gives CASSQPGTARNNSPLHF.

The chain uses TRBV4-2 and TRBJ2-1; possible D gene TRBD2, 6 bases. Trimming took off 2 bases at V and 5 bases at J, with 19 bases between the two ends. This CDR3 contains 17 residues. Germline V lookup: CDR1 LGHNA, CDR2 YNFKEQ. The CDR3 DNA reads TGTGCCAGCAGCCAATTTAGTTCGGGACTGGACGACAATGAGCAGTTCTTC. Translated, it gives CASSQFSSGLDDNEQFF.

The V call is TRBV28, the J call TRBJ1-1, with 7 bases aligning to TRBD1. Germline V gene sequence: CDR1 MDHEN, CDR2 SYDVKM. The CDR3 consists of 16 residues. Losses at the gene ends were 3 bases for V and 0 bases for J; bases not matched to a gene: 7. CDR3 in DNA: TGTGCCAGCAGTTTCAGGGGGGTTGCCTTGAACACTGAAGCTTTCTTT. This encodes CASSFRGVALNTEAFF.

The chain links TRBV7-2 to TRBJ2-6; D ambiguous. The V end lost 1 base, the J end lost 0 bases, and 7 bases lay between the germline ends. This CDR3 has 16 residues. The V gene's germline CDR1 is SGHTA and CDR2 FQGNSA. The CDR3 reads CASSLDRNSGANVLTF. Here the CDR3 DNA reads TGTGCCAGCAGCTTAGACAGAAACTCTGGGGCCAACGTCCTGACTTTC.

The V and J genes are TRBV18 and TRBJ1-1; D is uncertain. Germline lookup yields CDR1 KGHSH and CDR2 LQKENI. The CDR3 spans 13 residues. Trimming took 3 bases from V and 1 from J, leaving 6 bases between them. The CDR3 region has the DNA TGTGCCAGCTCACCCGCCGGGAACACTGAAGCTTTCTTT. Protein: CASSPAGNTEAFF.

The chain uses TRBV9 and TRBJ2-5; TRBD1 aligns across 8 bases. V was clipped by 3 bases and J by 5 bases; unmatched bases: 9. Germline CDR1 SGDLS, CDR2 YYNGEE. The CDR3 covers 15 residues. CDR3 protein: CASSGPPGGWETQYF. The CDR3 bases are TGTGCCAGCAGCGGCCCTCCAGGGGGCTGGGAGACCCAGTACTTC. The variable domain in full, with the rest retrieved from reference TRBV9 and TRBJ2-5, is DSGVTQTPKHLITATGQRVTLRCSPRSGDLSVYWYQQSLDQGLQFLIQYYNGEERAKGNILERFSAQQFPDLHSELNLSSLELGDSALYFCASSGPPGGWETQYFGPGTRLLVL.

The rearrangement joins TRBV7-8 to TRBJ2-7; 7 bases map to TRBD2. V was pared by 3 bases and J by 2 bases, with 7 bases of the junction left unmatched. Germline V CDR1 and CDR2: SGHVS, FQNEAQ. The CDR3 spans 15 residues. The CDR3 bases are TGTGCCAGCAGCTTCTCTGCGGGGGTAGCCTACGAGCAGTACTTC. Translation gives CASSFSAGVAYEQYF.